The 24 T cell receptor beta chains given below trace back to one sample, sequenced in a study of CD8 T cells in Susac syndrome (dated 2019 in TCRdb). Libraries came from the immunoSEQ multiplex PCR assay. RNA was extracted using the RNeasy kit, and about 0.45 to 1 ug of the RNA was reverse transcribed with random hexamers. TCRdb reprocessed the public reads (quality trimming at Q25 with fastp, clone calling with MiXCR) and kept in-frame beta chains. Rows merge per CDR3 protein into single entries with the most common DNA and genes. The sample table shows over 350,000 distinct CDR3 sequences, and 75% to 90% are seen once. Under 0.15% of the sample lies in the top ten. The sequenced sample was CD8+ T cells from PBMCs. Receptors originate from a human donor with multiple sclerosis.

The gene calls are TRBV6-6 and TRBJ2-3; D not certain. Germline V gene data show CDR1 as MNHNY and CDR2 as SVGAGI (reference sequence). Trimming cost V 6 bases and J 4 bases, with 11 bases left between them. The CDR3 totals 13 residues. The CDR3 reads CASRWTLADTQYF. In nucleotides, the CDR3 is TGTGCCAGCAGATGGACCCTAGCAGATACGCAGTATTTT.

The V and J genes are TRBV30 and TRBJ2-2, with TRBD2 matching over 8 bases. Germline V gene lookup returns CDR1 GTSNPN and CDR2 SVGIG (reference sequence). This CDR3 comprises 15 residues. Losses at the gene ends were 2 bases for V and 6 bases for J; bases not matched to a gene: 8. The CDR3 nucleotides are TGTGCCTGGAGTTTAAGCGGGGGTTTGGCCGGGGAGCTGTTTTTT. Its translation is CAWSLSGGLAGELFF. Drawing the rest from reference TRBV30 and TRBJ2-2, the complete variable domain is SQTIHQWPATLVQPVGSPLSLECTVEGTSNPNLYWYRQAAGRGLQLLFYSVGIGQISSEVPQNLSASRPQDRQFILSSKKLLLSDSGFYLCAWSLSGGLAGELFFGEGSRLTVL.

The chain is built from TRBV7-2 and TRBJ2-7; TRBD2 aligns across 7 bases. This CDR3 contains 15 residues. The germline V gene encodes CDR1 SGHTA and CDR2 FQGNSA. V dropped 3 bases and J dropped 7; count of bases not matched to a gene: 12. The CDR3, as DNA: TGTGCCAGCAGCTTTAACAGCGGGACCCTTAGGGAGCAGTACTTC. This gives the protein CASSFNSGTLREQYF.

Worth noting for this clonotype: The junction does not match germline at one end; this may be a read error. The CDR3 DNA follows: TGTGCCTGTCCCCATGGGACTAGTAGGGTCTTC. This gives the protein CACPHGTSRVF. The rearrangement links TRBV30 to TRBJ2-1, with 8 bases identical to TRBD2. The CDR3 is made up of 11 amino acids. Germline assignment: CDR1 GTSNPN and CDR2 SVGIG (reference sequence).

CDR3 sequence: CASSVVAMNTEAFF. The CDR3 DNA sequence: TGTGCCAGCAGCGTTGTAGCCATGAACACTGAAGCTTTCTTT. This rearrangement joins TRBV5-5 to TRBJ1-1; D call uncertain. CDR1 SGHKS and CDR2 YYEKEE come from the germline V gene (reference sequence). The CDR3 has 14 amino acids. The V end lost 4 bases, the J end lost 0 bases, and 10 bases lay between the germline ends.

This CDR3 reads CAWSAGGTEAFF. Here the CDR3 DNA reads TGTGCCTGGAGTGCAGGGGGCACTGAAGCTTTCTTT. The chain uses TRBV30 and TRBJ1-1, with 7 bases identical to TRBD1. This CDR3 spans 12 amino acids. Germline V gene sequence: CDR1 GTSNPN, CDR2 SVGIG (reference sequence). V lost 1 base, J lost 4 bases, and 0 bases stayed unmatched.

Here the CDR3 reads CASTGPDNYGYTF. CDR3 in DNA: TGTGCCAGCACTGGGCCGGATAACTATGGCTACACCTTC. The chain uses TRBV6-1 and TRBJ1-2, with no clear D. Trimming stripped 7 bases from V and 1 base from J, with 10 bases between. CDR1 is MNHNS and CDR2 is SASEGT in the germline V gene. CDR3 length: 13 amino acids.

V is TRBV5-1 and J is TRBJ2-1; D might be TRBD2 (6 bases). The CDR3 consists of 16 residues. CDR1 is SGHRS, CDR2 YFSETQ, per germline. V lost 5 bases to trimming and J lost 5 bases, with 20 bases between them. Here the CDR3 reads CASSLPPGDGDNEQFF. The DNA for the CDR3 is TGCGCCAGCAGTCTGCCTCCGGGAGATGGCGACAATGAGCAGTTCTTC.

V usage is TRBV5-4 and J usage is TRBJ2-7, with 8 bases that match TRBD1. CDR3 length: 14 amino acids. The ends lost 5 bases at V and 2 bases at J; junction bases unmatched: 6. Germline V CDR1 and CDR2: SGHNT, YYREEE (reference sequence). The CDR3 sequence: CASRRGQGAYEQYF. Written as DNA, the CDR3 is TGTGCCAGCAGGCGCGGACAGGGCGCCTACGAGCAGTACTTC.

This clonotype was recorded once. The gene calls are TRBV6-5 and TRBJ2-4; 9 bases line up with TRBD2. Germline V gene data show CDR1 as MNHEY and CDR2 as SVGAGI. With 2 bases clipped from V and 0 bases from J, the junction kept 17 bases outside the gene matches. CDR3 length: 21 residues. CDR3 sequence reads: CASSYPKGLAGSSLAKNIQYF. The CDR3 DNA reads as TGTGCCAGCAGTTACCCTAAAGGCCTAGCGGGATCCAGTTTAGCCAAAAACATTCAGTACTTC.

This clonotype was recorded a few times. This chain uses TRBV28 with TRBJ2-7, with a tentative D call TRBD1 (5 bases). The germline gives CDR1 MDHEN, CDR2 SYDVKM. The V and J ends lost 2 bases and 2 bases respectively, with 13 bases between them. The CDR3 spans 15 residues. The DNA for the CDR3 is TGTGCCAGCAGTTTAGCTAATGGGGCAGCCTACGAGCAGTACTTC. Translated, it gives CASSLANGAAYEQYF.

The rearrangement joins TRBV10-2 to TRBJ2-2; 8 bases map to TRBD2. Germline V gene data show CDR1 as WSHSY and CDR2 as SAAADI. V lost 3 bases and J lost 5; bases outside the gene matches: 5. This CDR3 comprises 15 residues. The CDR3 here is CASSEVAGLTGELFF. The CDR3 DNA reads TGCGCCAGCAGTGAAGTAGCGGGGTTGACCGGGGAGCTGTTTTTT.

The V gene is TRBV20-1, the J gene TRBJ2-3, with D perhaps TRBD1 (5 bases). The CDR3 is made up of 17 amino acids. The V end was cut by 0 bases, the J end by 0 bases, with 16 bases between. Germline V CDR1 and CDR2: DFQATT, SNEGSKA (reference sequence). CDR3 bases: TGCAGTGCTAGAGATCTAATAGAAGGGGAAAGCACAGATACGCAGTATTTT. Its protein product is CSARDLIEGESTDTQYF.

The chain recombines TRBV6-5 with TRBJ2-7; D is perhaps TRBD1 or TRBD2 (5 bases each). Per germline, CDR1 MNHEY and CDR2 SVGAGI. Trimming took 2 bases from V and 4 from J, leaving 15 bases between them. The CDR3 is 15 residues long. The CDR3 protein is CASSYNTGTGYEQYF. The CDR3 DNA reads TGTGCCAGCAGTTACAATACAGGAACGGGGTACGAGCAGTACTTC.

V is TRBV27 and J is TRBJ1-2; 7 nucleotides match TRBD1. Trimming removed 6 bases from V and 5 bases from J; junction bases left unmatched: 9. There are 14 residues in the CDR3. Per germline, CDR1 MNHEY and CDR2 SMNVEV (reference sequence). This chain's CDR3 is CASRPPGQAYGYTF. The CDR3 DNA reads as TGTGCCAGCAGACCTCCCGGACAGGCTTATGGCTACACCTTC.

The chain carries TRBV7-9 and TRBJ2-7; 7 positions match TRBD2. The V and J ends lost 5 bases and 0 bases, in that order; junction bases with no gene match: 7. Germline-derived CDR1 and CDR2 are SEHNR and FQNEAQ (reference sequence). This CDR3 contains 15 residues. CDR3 nucleotide sequence: TGTGCCAGCAGCATAATCACTAGCGCCTCCTACGAGCAGTACTTC. It translates to CASSIITSASYEQYF.

V and J are TRBV20-1 and TRBJ2-3; D unresolved. Germline V CDR1 and CDR2: DFQATT, SNEGSKA (reference sequence). CDR3 length: 15 residues. The V and J ends lost 1 base and 0 bases respectively, with 11 bases between them. The CDR3 spells CSARVPFGSTDTQYF. In DNA, the CDR3 is TGCAGTGCTAGAGTCCCCTTTGGTAGCACAGATACGCAGTATTTT.

With regard to this clonotype: The DNA is omitted, as the CDR3 cannot be located on it reliably, and the CDR3 follows TCRdb's listing. This rearrangement joins TRBV7-2 to TRBJ2-5; TRBD2, the table's D call, lacks a check against the DNA. Germline V gives CDR1 SGHTA, CDR2 FQGNSA. Counting both end residues, the CDR3 totals 13 amino acids. The CDR3 region is CACASSPPETQYF.

This chain joins TRBV7-9 and TRBJ1-1, with a tentative D call TRBD1 (6 bases). The CDR3 sequence is 16 residues long. Germline CDR1 reads SEHNR; CDR2 reads FQNEAQ (reference sequence). Trimming pared 2 bases from V and 4 bases from J, leaving 17 bases between. The CDR3 spells CASSLLTGRGGTEAFF. The CDR3 DNA sequence: TGTGCCAGCAGCTTATTAACAGGGAGAGGGGGCACTGAAGCTTTCTTT. Based on the CDR3 plus reference TRBV7-9 and TRBJ1-1, the full variable domain is DTGVSQNPRHKITKRGQNVTFRCDPISEHNRLYWYRQTLGQGPEFLTYFQNEAQLEKSRLLSDRFSAERPKGSFSTLEIQRTEQGDSAMYLCASSLLTGRGGTEAFFGQGTRLTVV.

The chain combines TRBV4-1 with TRBJ2-2, with TRBD2 as a possible D gene (5 bases). This CDR3 spans 15 amino acids. CDR1 and CDR2 from the germline V gene are MGHRA and YSYEKL. V gave up 0 bases and J gave up 7 bases, with 12 bases separating them. The CDR3 nucleotides are TGCGCCAGCAGCCAAGACTGGAGGTGGGACGGGGAGCTGTTTTTT. Translation: CASSQDWRWDGELFF.

Here the CDR3 DNA reads TGCGCCAGCAGCCAAGTAGCCCTGGGCAGCGAGCAGTACTTC. Its translation: CASSQVALGSEQYF. The chain uses TRBV4-1 and TRBJ2-7; D gene unclear. The CDR3 loop spans 14 amino acids. The V and J ends lost 1 base and 6 bases respectively, with 13 bases between them. Germline CDR1 MGHRA, CDR2 YSYEKL.

CDR3 loop: CASSHRSWCPRTLQGPGGTQYF. The CDR3 nucleotides read TGTGCCAGCAGCCATAGGAGCTGGTGCCCGCGCACTCTTCAGGGGCCCGGGGGGACCCAGTACTTC. This sequence joins TRBV25-1 and TRBJ2-5; D may be TRBD1 or TRBD2 (6 bases each). Trimming cost V 6 bases and J 7 bases, with 42 bases left between them. From germline, CDR1 is MGHDK and CDR2 SYGVNS. CDR3 length equals 22 residues.

The chain has TRBV27 and TRBJ2-7; 10 bases are shared with TRBD1. CDR1 and CDR2 from the germline V gene are MNHEY and SMNVEV (reference sequence). This CDR3 comprises 14 residues. J lost 6 bases, V lost 7 bases, and 9 bases had no gene match. The DNA for the CDR3 is TGTGCCAGCAATTTGGGACAGGGGCTTTCCGAGCAGTACTTC. Translation: CASNLGQGLSEQYF.

The chain couples TRBV14 to TRBJ2-5; D ambiguous. Trimming removed 2 bases from V and 5 bases from J, with 18 bases in between. Germline assignment: CDR1 SGHDN and CDR2 FVKESK. CDR3 size: 16 residues. The CDR3 DNA reads TGTGCCAGCAGCCAATCGGAGTCCCCCGGGTGGGAGACCCAGTACTTC. Protein sequence: CASSQSESPGWETQYF.